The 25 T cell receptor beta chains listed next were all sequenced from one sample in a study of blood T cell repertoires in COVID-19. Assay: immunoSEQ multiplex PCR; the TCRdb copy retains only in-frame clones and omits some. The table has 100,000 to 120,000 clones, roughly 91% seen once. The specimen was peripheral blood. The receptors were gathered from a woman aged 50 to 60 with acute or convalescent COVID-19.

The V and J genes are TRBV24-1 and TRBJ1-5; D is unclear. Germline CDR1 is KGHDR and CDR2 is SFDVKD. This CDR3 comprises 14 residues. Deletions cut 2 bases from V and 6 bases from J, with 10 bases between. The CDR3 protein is CATSDSGNSQPQHF. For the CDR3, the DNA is TGTGCCACCAGTGATTCGGGGAATAGTCAGCCCCAGCATTTT.

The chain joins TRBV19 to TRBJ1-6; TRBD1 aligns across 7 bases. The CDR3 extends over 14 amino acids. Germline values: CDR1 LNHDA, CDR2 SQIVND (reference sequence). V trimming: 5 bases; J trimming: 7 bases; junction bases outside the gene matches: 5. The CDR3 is CASSPRTGNSPLHF. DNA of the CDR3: TGTGCCAGTAGTCCCCGGACAGGAAATTCACCCCTCCACTTT.

The CDR3 DNA sequence: TGTGCCAGCAGTCCCCAGCGAGGCCCCCCAGTTGAGCAGTACTTC. It yields the protein CASSPQRGPPVEQYF. The J gene is TRBJ2-7, the V gene TRBV6-5, with D uncertain. The germline V and J ends were trimmed by 5 bases and 7 bases, with 21 bases remaining between them. Germline V gene data show CDR1 as MNHEY and CDR2 as SVGAGI. The CDR3 sequence is 15 residues long.

CDR3 residues: CASSLGRVGELFF. CDR3 coding DNA: TGTGCCAGCAGCTTAGGCCGGGTCGGGGAGCTGTTTTTT. The chain recombines TRBV7-9 with TRBJ2-2; no firm D call. Per the germline V gene, CDR1 is SEHNR and CDR2 is FQNEAQ (reference sequence). The CDR3 totals 13 residues. Between the trimmed V and J ends, which lost 1 base and 7 bases, there was a span of 7 bases.

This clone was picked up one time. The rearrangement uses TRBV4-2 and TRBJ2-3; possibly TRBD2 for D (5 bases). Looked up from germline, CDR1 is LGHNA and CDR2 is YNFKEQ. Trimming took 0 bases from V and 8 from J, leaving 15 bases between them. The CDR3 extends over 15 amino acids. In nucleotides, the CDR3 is TGTGCCAGCAGCCAAGATCGGCTAGCAAGTGGTACGCAGTATTTT. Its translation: CASSQDRLASGTQYF.

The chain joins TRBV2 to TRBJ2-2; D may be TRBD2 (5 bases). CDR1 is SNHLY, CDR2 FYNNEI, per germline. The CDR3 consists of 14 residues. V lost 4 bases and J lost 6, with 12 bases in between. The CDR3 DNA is TGTGCCAGCAGTGTCCTAGCAGGCGCCGGGGAGCTGTTTTTT. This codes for CASSVLAGAGELFF.

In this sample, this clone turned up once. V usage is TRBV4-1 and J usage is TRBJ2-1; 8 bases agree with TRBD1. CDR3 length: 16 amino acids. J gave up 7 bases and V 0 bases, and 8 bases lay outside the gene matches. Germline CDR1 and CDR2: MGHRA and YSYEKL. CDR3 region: CASSQDRQGARNEQFF. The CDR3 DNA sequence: TGCGCCAGCAGCCAAGATCGGCAGGGGGCAAGGAATGAGCAGTTCTTC.

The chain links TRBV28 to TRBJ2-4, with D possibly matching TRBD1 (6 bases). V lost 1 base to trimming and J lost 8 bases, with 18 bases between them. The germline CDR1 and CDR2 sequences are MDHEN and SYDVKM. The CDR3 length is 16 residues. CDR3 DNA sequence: TGTGCCAGCAGTTTATCTGAACAGGGAAACCAACACATTCAGTACTTC. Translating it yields CASSLSEQGNQHIQYF.

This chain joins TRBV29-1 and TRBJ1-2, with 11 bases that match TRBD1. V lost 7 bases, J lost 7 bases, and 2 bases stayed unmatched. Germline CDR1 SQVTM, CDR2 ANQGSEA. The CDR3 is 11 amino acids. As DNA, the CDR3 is TGCAGCGGGACAGGGGGCTTTGGCTACACCTTC. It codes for CSGTGGFGYTF.

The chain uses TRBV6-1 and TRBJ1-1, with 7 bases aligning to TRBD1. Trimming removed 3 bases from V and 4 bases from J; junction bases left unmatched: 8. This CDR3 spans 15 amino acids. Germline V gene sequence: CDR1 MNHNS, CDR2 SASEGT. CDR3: CASSDQQGRTTEAFF. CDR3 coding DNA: TGTGCCAGCAGTGACCAACAGGGGCGGACCACTGAAGCTTTCTTT.

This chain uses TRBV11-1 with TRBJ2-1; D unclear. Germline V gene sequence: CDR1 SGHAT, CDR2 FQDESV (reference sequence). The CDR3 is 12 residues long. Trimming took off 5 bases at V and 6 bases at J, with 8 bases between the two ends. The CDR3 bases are TGTGCCAGCAGCCCCTCTTTCAATGAGCAGTTCTTC. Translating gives CASSPSFNEQFF.

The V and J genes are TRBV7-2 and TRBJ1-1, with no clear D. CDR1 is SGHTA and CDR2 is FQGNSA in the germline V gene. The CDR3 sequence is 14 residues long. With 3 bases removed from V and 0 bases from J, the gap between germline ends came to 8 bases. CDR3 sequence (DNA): TGTGCCAGCAGCTTGGAGCAGATGAACACTGAAGCTTTCTTT. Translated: CASSLEQMNTEAFF.

The DNA of the CDR3 is TGCGCCAGCAGCTCTTCAGGGGTCCAAGAGACCCAGTACTTC. Its protein product is CASSSSGVQETQYF. The chain has TRBV5-1 and TRBJ2-5; possibly TRBD1 for D (6 bases). V dropped 3 bases and J dropped 1 base, with 10 bases sitting between them. The CDR3 is 14 amino acids. Germline V gene sequence: CDR1 SGHRS, CDR2 YFSETQ.

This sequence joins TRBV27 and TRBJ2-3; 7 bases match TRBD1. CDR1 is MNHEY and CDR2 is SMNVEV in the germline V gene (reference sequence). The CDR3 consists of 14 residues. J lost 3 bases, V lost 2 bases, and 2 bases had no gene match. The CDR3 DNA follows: TGTGCCAGCAGTTTAGACAGGGCGACAGATACGCAGTATTTT. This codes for CASSLDRATDTQYF.

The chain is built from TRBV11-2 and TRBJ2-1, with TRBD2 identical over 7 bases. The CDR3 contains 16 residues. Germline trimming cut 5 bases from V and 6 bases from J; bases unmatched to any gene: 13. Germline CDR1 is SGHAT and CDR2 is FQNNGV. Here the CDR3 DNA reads TGTGCCAGCAGCCTACCCCTGACTAGCCGAGGCAATGAGCAGTTCTTC. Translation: CASSLPLTSRGNEQFF.

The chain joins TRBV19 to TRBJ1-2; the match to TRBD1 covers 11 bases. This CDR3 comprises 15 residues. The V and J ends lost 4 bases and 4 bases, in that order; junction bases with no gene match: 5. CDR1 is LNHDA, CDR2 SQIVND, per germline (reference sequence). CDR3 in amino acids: CASSRRTGGAYGYTF. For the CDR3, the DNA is TGTGCCAGTAGTAGAAGGACAGGGGGCGCCTATGGCTACACCTTC.

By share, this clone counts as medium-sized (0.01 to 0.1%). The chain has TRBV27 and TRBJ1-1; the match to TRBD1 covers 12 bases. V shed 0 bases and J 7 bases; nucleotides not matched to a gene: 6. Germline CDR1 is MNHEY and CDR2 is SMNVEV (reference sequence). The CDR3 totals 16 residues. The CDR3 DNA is TGTGCCAGCAGTTTATCGCTGGGACAGGGGGCTGGTGAAGCTTTCTTT. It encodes CASSLSLGQGAGEAFF.

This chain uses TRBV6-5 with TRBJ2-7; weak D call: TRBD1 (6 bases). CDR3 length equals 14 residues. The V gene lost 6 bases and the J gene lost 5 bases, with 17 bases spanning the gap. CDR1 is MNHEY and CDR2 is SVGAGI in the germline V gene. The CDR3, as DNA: TGTGCCAGCAGGACGGGTCAGGGGTTGCACGAGCAGTACTTC. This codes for CASRTGQGLHEQYF.

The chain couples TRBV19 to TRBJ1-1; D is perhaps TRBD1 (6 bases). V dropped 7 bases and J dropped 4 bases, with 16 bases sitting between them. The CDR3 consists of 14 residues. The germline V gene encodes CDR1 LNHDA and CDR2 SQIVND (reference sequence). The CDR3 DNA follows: TGTGCCAGTACCTGGGGGCCAGGGAGCACTGAAGCTTTCTTT. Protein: CASTWGPGSTEAFF. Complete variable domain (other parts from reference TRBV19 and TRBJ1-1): DGGITQSPKYLFRKEGQNVTLSCEQNLNHDAMYWYRQDPGQGLRLIYYSQIVNDFQKGDIAEGYSVSREKKESFPLTVTSAQKNPTAFYLCASTWGPGSTEAFFGQGTRLTVV.

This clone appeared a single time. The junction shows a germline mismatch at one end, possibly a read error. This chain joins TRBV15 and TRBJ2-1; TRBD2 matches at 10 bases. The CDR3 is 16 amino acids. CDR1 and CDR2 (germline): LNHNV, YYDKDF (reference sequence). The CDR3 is CATSRDLWTSGLLRVF. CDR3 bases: TGTGCCACCAGCAGAGATCTTTGGACTAGCGGCCTGTTACGGGTCTTC.

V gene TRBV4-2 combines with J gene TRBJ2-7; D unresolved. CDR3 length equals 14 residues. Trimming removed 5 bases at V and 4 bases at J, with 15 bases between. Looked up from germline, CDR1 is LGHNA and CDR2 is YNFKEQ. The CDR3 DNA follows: TGTGCCAGCAGCTATTCCGCCGCGATTTACGAGCAGTACTTC. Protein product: CASSYSAAIYEQYF.

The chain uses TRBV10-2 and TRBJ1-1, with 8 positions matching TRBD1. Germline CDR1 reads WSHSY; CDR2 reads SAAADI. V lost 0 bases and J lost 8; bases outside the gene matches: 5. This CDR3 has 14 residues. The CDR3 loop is CASSESRQGAEAFF. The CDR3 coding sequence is TGCGCCAGCAGTGAGTCGCGTCAGGGGGCCGAAGCTTTCTTT.

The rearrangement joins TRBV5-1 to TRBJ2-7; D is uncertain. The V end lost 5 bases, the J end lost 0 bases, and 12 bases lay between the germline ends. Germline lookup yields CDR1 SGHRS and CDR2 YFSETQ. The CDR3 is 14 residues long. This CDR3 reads CASRSYESSYEQYF. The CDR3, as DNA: TGCGCCAGCAGATCCTACGAGAGCTCCTACGAGCAGTACTTC. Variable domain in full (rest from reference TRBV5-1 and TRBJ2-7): KAGVTQTPRYLIKTRGQQVTLSCSPISGHRSVSWYQQTPGQGLQFLFEYFSETQRNKGNFPGRFSGRQFSNSRSEMNVSTLELGDSALYLCASRSYESSYEQYFGPGTRLTVT.

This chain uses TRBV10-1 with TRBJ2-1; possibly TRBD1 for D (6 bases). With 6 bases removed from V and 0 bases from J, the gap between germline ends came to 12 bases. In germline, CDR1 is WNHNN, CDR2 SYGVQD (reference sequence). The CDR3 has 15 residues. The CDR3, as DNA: TGCGCCAGCAGCCCAGGGGCCTACTCCTACAATGAGCAGTTCTTC. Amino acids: CASSPGAYSYNEQFF.

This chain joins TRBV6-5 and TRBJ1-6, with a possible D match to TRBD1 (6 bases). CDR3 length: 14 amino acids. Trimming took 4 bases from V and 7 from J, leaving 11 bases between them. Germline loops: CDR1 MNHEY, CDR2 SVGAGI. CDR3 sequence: CASSSAQGNSPLHF. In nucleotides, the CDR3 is TGTGCCAGCAGTTCCGCCCAGGGGAATTCACCCCTCCACTTT.